A single sample gave rise to the 5 T cell receptor beta chains below, sequenced in a study of T cell changes during pregnancy in multiple sclerosis. Method: immunoSEQ multiplex PCR; TCRdb's copy keeps in-frame clones and lacks some. The data hold around 30,000 clones, with roughly 89% observed a single time. Sample: CD8+ T cells from peripheral blood mononuclear cells, taken before pregnancy. These receptors came from a female donor with multiple sclerosis, enrolled in a pregnancy study.

The V and J genes are TRBV7-2 and TRBJ2-5; weak D call: TRBD1 (6 bases). Germline lookup yields CDR1 SGHTA and CDR2 FQGNSA. The V end was cut by 10 bases, the J end by 0 bases, with 18 bases between. The CDR3 totals 15 residues. The CDR3, as DNA: TGTGCCACTGGCTGGGACACCTGGAACCAAGAGACCCAGTACTTC. It is translated as CATGWDTWNQETQYF.

The gene calls are TRBV11-2 and TRBJ1-1, with 12 bases matching TRBD1. Looked up from germline, CDR1 is SGHAT and CDR2 is FQNNGV. The V and J ends lost 4 bases and 0 bases, in that order; junction bases with no gene match: 9. The CDR3 runs to 18 residues. CDR3 residues: CASSSLGTGGSMNTEAFF. Here the CDR3 DNA reads TGTGCCAGCAGCTCACTGGGGACAGGGGGCTCCATGAACACTGAAGCTTTCTTT.

The rearrangement links TRBV5-1 to TRBJ2-5, with D possibly TRBD1 on 5 matching bases. CDR1 and CDR2 from the germline V gene are SGHRS and YFSETQ. The length of the CDR3 is 13 residues. Trimming removed 1 base from V and 3 bases from J, with 7 bases in between. The DNA for the CDR3 is TGCGCCAGCAGCTTGACAGGTAAAGAGACCCAGTACTTC. This gives the protein CASSLTGKETQYF.

The CDR3 region has the DNA TGCGCCAGCAGCCAAGCACTGCTCACCGGGGAGCTGTTTTTT. This gives the protein CASSQALLTGELFF. The chain has TRBV4-3 and TRBJ2-2, with D hard to call. Trimming shortened V by 1 base and J by 4 bases, and 7 bases separated the two germline ends. The CDR3 is 14 amino acids. The germline gives CDR1 LGHNA, CDR2 YSLEER.

The chain employs TRBV28 and TRBJ2-6, with D tentatively TRBD1 (7 bases). Germline V gives CDR1 MDHEN, CDR2 SYDVKM. This CDR3 region has 20 residues. Trimming stripped 4 bases from V and 0 bases from J, with 22 bases between. This CDR3 reads CASSSDRAQTGGSGANVLTF. As DNA, the CDR3 is TGTGCCAGCAGTTCCGACAGGGCCCAAACCGGGGGCTCTGGGGCCAACGTCCTGACTTTC.